The entry below describes one TCR beta chain. This record comes from a study of blood T cell repertoires in COVID-19. How the authors handled the data: Amplification of reference gene primers was used by the study to estimate nucleated cell counts. Using immunoSEQ multiplex PCR, the repertoire was profiled, and TCRdb retains in-frame clones only, with some absent. From that table come the V and J calls and clone size; the DNA was used to work out D and trimming. The repertoire consists of 150,000 to 200,000 clones, with about 90% occurring once and the leading ten covering roughly 2.5%. Germline assignment: CDR1 MNHNY and CDR2 SVGAGI (reference sequence). The V gene lost 0 bases and the J gene lost 0 bases, with 9 bases spanning the gap. The CDR3 length is 16 residues.

This sequence joins TRBV6-6 and TRBJ2-1; D perhaps matches TRBD2 (6 bases). The sample taken for sequencing was peripheral blood. The sequence was obtained from a man between 40 and 49 years old with active or convalescent COVID-19. The CDR3 region is CASSYSAGSSYNEQFF. CDR3 DNA sequence: TGTGCCAGCAGTTACTCCGCGGGGAGCTCCTACAATGAGCAGTTCTTC.